Below, 6 T cell receptor beta chains from the same sample are listed, as sequenced in a study of early T cells in non-severe SARS-CoV-2 infection. MiXCR, applied by TCRdb to the 5' RACE reads, yields one record per CDR3 protein. The profile shows about 80,000 distinct CDR3 sequences, 11% of them singletons. Material for sequencing was whole blood. The receptors originated from an adult who was a healthcare worker with PCR-confirmed SARS-CoV-2 infection or an uninfected control (not recorded which).

In its sample, this clonotype was seen a few times. J is TRBJ1-2 and V is TRBV20-1; no firm D call. Germline CDR1 reads DFQATT; CDR2 reads SNEGSKA (reference sequence). The CDR3 runs to 8 residues. The V and J ends lost 7 bases and 7 bases respectively, with 4 bases between them. For the CDR3, the DNA is TGCAGTGTCCCTGGCTACACCTTC. Its translation: CSVPGYTF.

A few counts support this clonotype. V is TRBV20-1 and J is TRBJ2-3, with TRBD2 matching over 10 bases. With 2 bases clipped from V and 5 bases from J, the junction kept 4 bases outside the gene matches. The CDR3 length is 14 residues. In germline, CDR1 is DFQATT, CDR2 SNEGSKA (reference sequence). The CDR3 loop is CSARWTSGGDTQYF. The CDR3, as DNA: TGCAGTGCTAGATGGACTAGCGGAGGAGATACGCAGTATTTT.

This clonotype showed up many times. The J gene is TRBJ1-1, the V gene TRBV5-1; D possibly corresponds to TRBD1 (6 bases). Trimming shortened V by 4 bases and J by 1 base, and 8 bases separated the two germline ends. Germline V gene sequence: CDR1 SGHRS, CDR2 YFSETQ. The CDR3 contains 13 residues. CDR3 protein: CASSQQGNTEAFF. CDR3 nucleotide sequence: TGCGCCAGCAGCCAACAGGGGAACACTGAAGCTTTCTTT. The full variable domain, with the rest looked up from reference TRBV5-1 and TRBJ1-1, is KAGVTQTPRYLIKTRGQQVTLSCSPISGHRSVSWYQQTPGQGLQFLFEYFSETQRNKGNFPGRFSGRQFSNSRSEMNVSTLELGDSALYLCASSQQGNTEAFFGQGTRLTVV.

This clonotype has more than one count but fewer than ten. The chain links TRBV2 to TRBJ1-2, with TRBD1 matching 8 bases. The germline gives CDR1 SNHLY, CDR2 FYNNEI. The junction had 13 bases not matched to a gene; V was cut back by 11 bases and J by 8 bases. CDR3 length equals 13 residues. CDR3 protein: CAGPRRQGQGYTF. The CDR3 DNA reads TGTGCCGGACCTCGAAGACAGGGGCAAGGCTACACCTTC.

This clonotype was found a few times. This rearrangement joins TRBV7-9 to TRBJ1-6, with D hard to call. Deletions cut 1 base from V and 9 bases from J, with 4 bases between. Looked up from germline, CDR1 is SEHNR and CDR2 is FQNEAQ (reference sequence). The CDR3 covers 12 residues. The CDR3: CASSLDTSPLHF. The DNA for the CDR3 is TGTGCCAGCAGCTTAGACACTTCACCCCTCCACTTT.

The DNA for the CDR3 is TGTGCCAGCCATACACCCGGGAGAGCCTACGAGCAGTACTTC. Translated, it gives CASHTPGRAYEQYF. The chain recombines TRBV5-4 with TRBJ2-7; weak D call: TRBD2 (6 bases). Germline lookup yields CDR1 SGHNT and CDR2 YYREEE (reference sequence). The CDR3 covers 14 residues. V was trimmed by 7 bases and J by 2 bases, leaving 16 bases between them.